These 7 T cell receptor beta chains were sequenced from one sample in a study of tumor-infiltrating lymphocytes in primary liver carcinoma. A primer in the constant region served to generate TCR beta cDNA from 500 to 600 ng of total RNA. Three rounds of nested multiplex PCR with slightly modified ARM-PCR produced TCR beta libraries. The first two PCR rounds used TRBV1-TRBV30 primers with a Cbeta primer, 9 to 11 cycles each. TCRdb ran MiXCR on the multiplex PCR reads and lists one entry per CDR3 protein. The table includes around 100,000 distinct CDR3 sequences, approximately 71% detected once. The approximately 17-32 mg bulk tissue piece was not sorted before simultaneous RNA and DNA extraction. Sequencing used liver tumor tissue from sampling region 5. Subset reported: tumor region T5, tumor centre. The receptors derive from a woman aged 55-70 years with primary liver carcinoma and hepatitis B virus infection.

On this clonotype: Germline is not matched at one junction end, which may reflect a read error. The chain links TRBV11-3 to TRBJ2-1; 8 nucleotides line up with TRBD2. The CDR3 contains 16 residues. Germline V CDR1 and CDR2: SGHNT, YENEEA. CDR3 amino acids: CASSFGGGRWGNEQLF. The DNA for the CDR3 is TGTGCCAGTAGCTTTGGCGGCGGGAGGTGGGGAAATGAGCAGCTCTTC. Combining the CDR3 with reference TRBV11-3 and TRBJ2-1 gives the whole variable domain EAGVVQSPRYKIIEKKQPVAFWCNPISGHNTLYWYLQNLGQGPELLIRYENEEAVDDSQLPKDRFSAERLKGVDSTLKIQPAELGDSAVYLCASSFGGGRWGNEQLFGPGTRLTVL.

The chain joins TRBV28 to TRBJ2-7; 10 positions match TRBD1. This CDR3 comprises 15 residues. Trimming cost V 5 bases and J 2 bases; bases outside gene matches: 6. CDR1 MDHEN and CDR2 SYDVKM come from the germline V gene. In DNA, the CDR3 is TGTGCCAGCAGTCAAGGGGGACAGGGGACCTACGAGCAGTACTTC. Encoded protein: CASSQGGQGTYEQYF.

Details on this clonotype: A much larger clone is a single base away; this may be a read error. CDR3 loop: CACSLAGGRNQPQHF. The CDR3, as DNA: TGCGCCTGCAGCTTGGCCGGGGGCCGCAATCAGCCCCAGCATTTT. V usage is TRBV5-1 and J usage is TRBJ1-5; possibly TRBD1 for D (6 bases). This CDR3 contains 15 residues. Germline lookup yields CDR1 SGHRS and CDR2 YFSETQ.

This clonotype turned up a few times. For the CDR3, the DNA is TGTGCCAGCAACACCGGGACCCAAGAGACCCAGTACTTC. This gives the protein CASNTGTQETQYF. The chain couples TRBV5-4 to TRBJ2-5; D possibly matches TRBD1 or TRBD2 (5 bases each). CDR1 and CDR2 (germline): SGHNT, YYREEE (reference sequence). The CDR3 extends over 13 amino acids. V shed 6 bases and J shed 1 base, with 10 bases lying between them.

In this sample, this clonotype turned up many times. V usage is TRBV7-9 and J usage is TRBJ2-2; 8 bases fit TRBD1. Looked up from germline, CDR1 is SEHNR and CDR2 is FQNEAQ (reference sequence). The CDR3 has 16 residues. With 6 bases clipped from V and 7 bases from J, the junction kept 13 bases outside the gene matches. The CDR3 coding sequence is TGTGCCAGCAGTTCACGGGACAGGTTTTTTGTCGGGGAGCTGTTTTTT. Its protein is CASSSRDRFFVGELFF.

About this clonotype itself: A junction boundary mismatches the germline segment, possibly from a read error. The rearrangement links TRBV28 to TRBJ2-7; no reliable D call. This CDR3 has 13 amino acids. Germline V gene sequence: CDR1 MDHEN, CDR2 SYDVKM. CDR3 region: CVSTPMVVNEQYF. For the CDR3, the DNA is TGTGTCAGCACCCCCATGGTAGTCAACGAGCAGTACTTC. The variable domain in full, with the rest retrieved from reference TRBV28 and TRBJ2-7, is DVKVTQSSRYLVKRTGEKVFLECVQDMDHENMFWYRQDPGLGLRLIYFSYDVKMKEKGDIPEGYSVSREKKERFSLILESASTNQTSMYLCVSTPMVVNEQYFGPGTRLTVT.

As concerns this clonotype: Possible read error: a much larger clone is one base away. The V gene is TRBV5-4, the J gene TRBJ2-4, with TRBD1 matching over 8 bases. Trimming cost V 3 bases and J 9 bases; bases outside gene matches: 11. The CDR3 runs to 15 residues. Germline loops: CDR1 SGHNT, CDR2 YYREEE (reference sequence). CDR3 nucleotides: TGTGCCAGCAGCTCAGGGTCAGGGGGCAGGGGCATTCAGTACTTC. Translated: CASSSGSGGRGIQYF. The full variable domain, with the rest looked up from reference TRBV5-4 and TRBJ2-4, is ETGVTQSPTHLIKTRGQQVTLRCSSQSGHNTVSWYQQALGQGPQFIFQYYREEENGRGNFPPRFSGLQFPNYSSELNVNALELDDSALYLCASSSGSGGRGIQYFGAGTRLSVL.